The 5 T cell receptor beta chains listed next were all sequenced from one sample in a study of cytomegalovirus exposure and HLA in healthy donors. Here immunoSEQ multiplex PCR was the method, and the copy in TCRdb shows in-frame clones only, minus some. The profile shows 200,000 to 250,000 clones, about 87% of them singletons. The sample comprised PBMCs. These receptors all come from a man in his late teens or twenties in good health and CMV-seronegative.

CDR3: CASSIRGPLLYGYTF. For the CDR3, the DNA is TGTGCCAGCAGCATCAGGGGGCCCCTACTCTATGGCTACACCTTC. The chain recombines TRBV11-2 with TRBJ1-2; TRBD1 matches 8 bases. The CDR3 sequence is 15 residues long. Per the germline V gene, CDR1 is SGHAT and CDR2 is FQNNGV. After removal of 5 bases from V and 4 bases from J, the junction contained 9 bases not matched to a gene.

This sequence joins TRBV28 and TRBJ1-1; unclear D gene. The ends were cut back, 7 bases at V and 1 base at J, with 10 bases in the middle. There are 13 residues in the CDR3. Germline loops: CDR1 MDHEN, CDR2 SYDVKM. CDR3 residues: CASTAPGNTEAFF. Written as DNA, the CDR3 is TGTGCCAGCACCGCCCCCGGGAACACTGAAGCTTTCTTT.

This clone was counted a few times. The chain carries TRBV9 and TRBJ1-2; no definite D call. V lost 4 bases and J lost 7, with 11 bases in between. Germline lookup yields CDR1 SGDLS and CDR2 YYNGEE. This CDR3 spans 12 amino acids. The CDR3 protein is CASSPSAGGYTF. The CDR3 DNA is TGTGCCAGCAGCCCCAGTGCGGGTGGCTACACCTTC.

The chain is built from TRBV9 and TRBJ2-3; 8 bases are shared with TRBD2. The V and J ends lost 2 bases and 6 bases, in that order; junction bases with no gene match: 5. Germline V gene data show CDR1 as SGDLS and CDR2 as YYNGEE. The CDR3 consists of 14 residues. The CDR3 nucleotides read TGTGCCAGCAGCGTCTCGGGGGGGGCGGATACGCAGTATTTT. Translation gives CASSVSGGADTQYF.

With regard to this clone: One end of the junction is discordant with germline, which a read error may explain. Here the CDR3 reads CASSPSASIDTQYF. The CDR3 DNA reads as TGTGCCAGCTCACCCTCGGCTAGCATAGATACGCAGTATTTT. The rearrangement links TRBV18 to TRBJ2-3; possible D gene TRBD2, 5 bases. There are 14 residues in the CDR3. Per the germline V gene, CDR1 is KGHSH and CDR2 is LQKENI.